These 27 T cell receptor beta chains share one sample of origin, sequenced in a study of shared clonotypes between healthy human individuals. CD45RO negativity and positive selection for CCR7 defined naive CD8 cells, a population that excluded terminally differentiated effector memory CD45RA+ cells. Only in-frame clones appear in the TCRdb table, and some are missing; sequencing was by immunoSEQ multiplex PCR. The table includes 1.5 million to 2.5 million clones, approximately 95% detected once. The sample consisted of naive CD8+ T cells sorted from blood. These receptors all come from a man aged 18 to 29 in good health.

The rearrangement uses TRBV7-8 and TRBJ2-7; 7 bases fit TRBD1. CDR3 length: 13 amino acids. Germline V gives CDR1 SGHVS, CDR2 FQNEAQ. The trim removed 7 bases at V and 6 bases at J, leaving 9 bases unmatched. The CDR3 spells CASKDRVRTEQYF. CDR3 coding DNA: TGTGCCAGCAAAGACAGGGTGCGGACCGAGCAGTACTTC. Supplemented by reference TRBV7-8 and TRBJ2-7, the full variable domain reads GAGVSQSPRYKVAKRGQDVALRCDPISGHVSLFWYQQALGQGPEFLTYFQNEAQLDKSGLPSDRFFAERPEGSVSTLKIQRTQQEDSAVYLCASKDRVRTEQYFGPGTRLTVT.

The rearrangement uses TRBV4-1 and TRBJ2-7; D tentatively reads TRBD1 or TRBD2 (5 bases each). Looked up from germline, CDR1 is MGHRA and CDR2 is YSYEKL. The CDR3 spans 15 residues. Between the trimmed V and J ends, which lost 1 base and 0 bases, there was a span of 10 bases. CDR3 sequence reads: CASSQGGIPSYEQYF. The CDR3 nucleotides read TGCGCCAGCAGCCAAGGGGGGATCCCCTCCTACGAGCAGTACTTC.

The V and J genes are TRBV12-5 and TRBJ1-2; 9 nucleotides match TRBD1. V shed 10 bases and J 6 bases; nucleotides not matched to a gene: 12. Germline CDR1 LGHNT, CDR2 FRNRAP. This CDR3 region has 14 residues. In DNA form, the CDR3 reads TGTGCTACCGGAGGGACAGGGCCTTTAGATGGCTACACCTTC. This codes for CATGGTGPLDGYTF.

Of note for this clone: It is unclear where the CDR3 begins or ends on the DNA, so no DNA is shown, and the CDR3 is as TCRdb lists it. The J gene is TRBJ1-2, the V gene TRBV29-1. CDR1 is SQVTM, CDR2 ANQGSEA, per germline. The CDR3 sequence runs 13 residues, both termini included. CDR3 in amino acids: CSVFPLRFGAGTF.

This clone was seen a few times. J is TRBJ1-6 and V is TRBV6-5, with 9 bases aligning to TRBD1. Germline V gene sequence: CDR1 MNHEY, CDR2 SVGAGI. V was clipped by 6 bases and J by 11 bases; unmatched bases: 8. This CDR3 comprises 14 residues. Written as DNA, the CDR3 is TGTGCCAGCAGATCCGGGACAGGGATCACACCCCTCCACTTT. This codes for CASRSGTGITPLHF.

CDR3 residues: CASSPSGSSGNTIYF. In DNA form, the CDR3 reads TGTGCCAGCAGCCCCTCCGGATCCTCTGGAAACACCATATATTTT. This chain links TRBV13 with TRBJ1-3; D gene ambiguous. V dropped 5 bases and J dropped 0 bases, with 11 bases sitting between them. The germline CDR1 and CDR2 sequences are PRHDT and FYEKMQ (reference sequence). This CDR3 has 15 amino acids.

The chain has TRBV9 and TRBJ2-2, with a possible D match to TRBD2 (5 bases). The germline gives CDR1 SGDLS, CDR2 YYNGEE. The CDR3 has 15 amino acids. V lost 4 bases, J lost 3 bases, and 13 bases lay in between. CDR3 bases: TGTGCCAGCAGCACGGGGTGGCGCGACACCGGGGAGCTGTTTTTT. Translation: CASSTGWRDTGELFF.

Only one count was recorded for this clone. The J gene is TRBJ2-3, the V gene TRBV6-1, with D possibly TRBD1 on 5 matching bases. This CDR3 is built from 17 residues. From germline, CDR1 is MNHNS and CDR2 SASEGT. The V gene lost 1 base and the J gene lost 6 bases, with 20 bases spanning the gap. The CDR3 sequence is CASSEGFGRVLEDTQYF. As DNA, the CDR3 is TGTGCCAGCAGTGAAGGATTTGGCAGGGTGTTAGAGGATACGCAGTATTTT.

This sequence joins TRBV27 and TRBJ2-2, with 8 bases identical to TRBD2. J lost 0 bases, V lost 5 bases, and 8 bases had no gene match. The germline CDR1 and CDR2 sequences are MNHEY and SMNVEV (reference sequence). The CDR3 covers 17 residues. DNA for the CDR3: TGTGCCAGCAGTCCCCATTTAGCGGGAACGAACACCGGGGAGCTGTTTTTT. This sequence encodes CASSPHLAGTNTGELFF.

The chain carries TRBV7-9 and TRBJ2-7; 9 nucleotides line up with TRBD1. CDR3 length: 15 residues. V was clipped by 4 bases and J by 3 bases; unmatched bases: 7. Germline assignment: CDR1 SEHNR and CDR2 FQNEAQ (reference sequence). The CDR3 spells CASSSTGTGIYEQYF. The CDR3 DNA is TGTGCCAGCAGCTCAACCGGGACAGGGATCTACGAGCAGTACTTC.

This clone has only a few counts. Distinct nucleotide sequences in the sample also encode this CDR3. The V call is TRBV30, the J call TRBJ1-1; D is undetermined. This CDR3 has 11 amino acids. Trimming took 1 base from V and 7 from J, leaving 7 bases between them. Germline V CDR1 and CDR2: GTSNPN, SVGIG (reference sequence). CDR3 region: CAWSGGIEAFF. As DNA, the CDR3 is TGTGCCTGGAGTGGCGGTATTGAAGCTTTCTTT.

The genes are TRBV27 and TRBJ2-5; 11 bases are a match to TRBD2. This CDR3 has 21 amino acids. Germline values: CDR1 MNHEY, CDR2 SMNVEV (reference sequence). V lost 8 bases, J lost 2 bases, and 25 bases stayed unmatched. For the CDR3, the DNA is TGTGCCAGCTCCAGTCGCTCGCCTCGAGGGACTAGCGGATGGGGGCAAGAGACCCAGTACTTC. This translates into CASSSRSPRGTSGWGQETQYF.

The CDR3 nucleotides are TGTGCCAGCAGTTTACGGGGGACAGGGGTGATACCCACAGATACGCAGTATTTT. The encoded protein is CASSLRGTGVIPTDTQYF. The chain joins TRBV27 to TRBJ2-3; 10 nucleotides align to TRBD1. Trimming took 2 bases from V and 2 from J; bases not matched to a gene: 10. CDR1 is MNHEY and CDR2 is SMNVEV in the germline V gene (reference sequence). This CDR3 is built from 18 residues.

This chain joins TRBV7-9 and TRBJ2-7, with 14 bases fitting TRBD2. With 1 base clipped from V and 7 bases from J, the junction kept 3 bases outside the gene matches. Looked up from germline, CDR1 is SEHNR and CDR2 is FQNEAQ (reference sequence). The CDR3 length is 15 residues. The CDR3 loop reads CASSLVGLAGVEQYF. The CDR3 bases are TGTGCCAGCAGCTTAGTGGGACTAGCGGGAGTAGAGCAGTACTTC. Full variable domain (missing parts from reference TRBV7-9 and TRBJ2-7): DTGVSQNPRHKITKRGQNVTFRCDPISEHNRLYWYRQTLGQGPEFLTYFQNEAQLEKSRLLSDRFSAERPKGSFSTLEIQRTEQGDSAMYLCASSLVGLAGVEQYFGPGTRLTVT.

This clone appeared once. V is TRBV15 and J is TRBJ1-2; 10 bases fit TRBD1. Per the germline V gene, CDR1 is LNHNV and CDR2 is YYDKDF (reference sequence). The junction had 8 bases not matched to a gene; V was cut back by 5 bases and J by 8 bases. This CDR3 contains 14 residues. The CDR3 DNA follows: TGTGCCACCAGCCCTGACAGGGGGCTTAAGGGCTACACCTTC. The encoded protein is CATSPDRGLKGYTF.

This CDR3 is CATSSPLSGEANVLTF. CDR3 DNA: TGTGCCACCAGCAGTCCTCTTAGCGGCGAGGCCAACGTCCTGACTTTC. J is TRBJ2-6 and V is TRBV15; D perhaps matches TRBD2 (6 bases). CDR3 length equals 16 residues. V was cut by 3 bases and J by 6 bases, with 15 bases left in between. Germline V gives CDR1 LNHNV, CDR2 YYDKDF (reference sequence). The full variable domain, its missing parts supplied by reference TRBV15 and TRBJ2-6, is DAMVIQNPRYQVTQFGKPVTLSCSQTLNHNVMYWYQQKSSQAPKLLFHYYDKDFNNEADTPDNFQSRRPNTSFCFLDIRSPGLGDTAMYLCATSSPLSGEANVLTFGAGSRLTVL.

The chain couples TRBV19 to TRBJ2-2; the match to TRBD2 covers 8 bases. Germline CDR1 and CDR2: LNHDA and SQIVND (reference sequence). The CDR3 totals 16 residues. With 1 base clipped from V and 5 bases from J, the junction kept 6 bases outside the gene matches. The CDR3, as DNA: TGTGCCAGTAGTATAGTGGGTAGCGGGGAGACCGGGGAGCTGTTTTTT. Translated, it gives CASSIVGSGETGELFF. The variable domain in full, completed from reference TRBV19 and TRBJ2-2, reads DGGITQSPKYLFRKEGQNVTLSCEQNLNHDAMYWYRQDPGQGLRLIYYSQIVNDFQKGDIAEGYSVSREKKESFPLTVTSAQKNPTAFYLCASSIVGSGETGELFFGEGSRLTVL.

This clone showed up just once. The CDR3 spells CAWSIETSSLSSYNEQFF. CDR3 nucleotide sequence: TGTGCCTGGAGTATCGAGACTAGCTCCCTGAGCTCCTACAATGAGCAGTTCTTC. This sequence joins TRBV30 and TRBJ2-1, with 7 bases that match TRBD2. Germline CDR1 and CDR2: GTSNPN and SVGIG (reference sequence). Trimming removed 2 bases from V and 0 bases from J; junction bases left unmatched: 13. This CDR3 comprises 18 residues.

The chain links TRBV4-3 to TRBJ2-1, with TRBD2 matching 8 bases. The germline gives CDR1 LGHNA, CDR2 YSLEER. Losses at the gene ends were 2 bases for V and 8 bases for J; bases not matched to a gene: 11. This CDR3 contains 16 residues. The CDR3 DNA is TGCGCCAGCAGCCAATTACCGGGACTAGATTTGTATGAGCAGTTCTTC. This encodes CASSQLPGLDLYEQFF.

The rearrangement uses TRBV5-1 and TRBJ1-6; 8 bases align to TRBD1. The CDR3 totals 17 residues. Unmatched junction bases numbered 13, after V lost 4 bases and J lost 7 bases. Per germline, CDR1 SGHRS and CDR2 YFSETQ. The CDR3 coding sequence is TGCGCCAGCAGCGGCCGGACAGGGAACATCAGGAATTCACCCCTCCACTTT. Translated: CASSGRTGNIRNSPLHF.

The rearrangement joins TRBV13 to TRBJ1-2; a possible D gene is TRBD1 (6 bases). The germline V gene encodes CDR1 PRHDT and CDR2 FYEKMQ (reference sequence). V was pared by 3 bases and J by 2 bases, with 13 bases between. The CDR3 extends over 15 amino acids. CDR3 residues: CASSLGGFLNYGYTF. The DNA of the CDR3 is TGTGCCAGCAGCTTGGGGGGCTTCTTAAACTATGGCTACACCTTC.

This rearrangement joins TRBV28 to TRBJ2-5, with D possibly being TRBD1 (6 bases). Germline V gene data show CDR1 as MDHEN and CDR2 as SYDVKM. V was shortened by 6 bases and J by 0 bases, with 17 bases between the two germline ends. The CDR3 is 16 residues long. The CDR3 DNA reads as TGTGCCAGCAGCCCTAAGTGGGGACAAGACCAAGAGACCCAGTACTTC. Translation gives CASSPKWGQDQETQYF.

This rearrangement joins TRBV12-5 to TRBJ2-7; 9 positions match TRBD1. Germline V gives CDR1 LGHNT, CDR2 FRNRAP. The CDR3 has 15 amino acids. V shed 2 bases, J shed 4 bases, and the junction held 6 bases outside the gene matches. CDR3 in DNA: TGTGCTAGTGGTTTGCCCGGACAGGGGCTGTACGAGCAGTACTTC. Translated, it gives CASGLPGQGLYEQYF.

The chain has TRBV5-6 and TRBJ2-1, with TRBD1 matching over 9 bases. The V gene's germline CDR1 is SGHDT and CDR2 YYEEEE. CDR3 length: 18 residues. J gave up 0 bases and V 0 bases, and 7 bases lay outside the gene matches. The CDR3 region is CASSLGGQGSYSYNEQFF. The CDR3 region has the DNA TGTGCCAGCAGCTTGGGGGGACAGGGATCTTACTCCTACAATGAGCAGTTCTTC.

The chain is built from TRBV10-2 and TRBJ1-5; the D gene is possibly TRBD1 (5 bases). V was trimmed by 6 bases and J by 0 bases, leaving 9 bases between them. The V gene's germline CDR1 is WSHSY and CDR2 SAAADI. This CDR3 region has 14 residues. The CDR3 is CASSQGLSNQPQHF. The CDR3 coding sequence is TGCGCCAGCAGCCAGGGCCTTAGCAATCAGCCCCAGCATTTT.

The chain has TRBV18 and TRBJ2-7; a possible D gene is TRBD2 (7 bases). This CDR3 has 15 residues. From germline, CDR1 is KGHSH and CDR2 LQKENI. The V gene lost 1 base and the J gene lost 3 bases, with 13 bases spanning the gap. The CDR3 bases are TGTGCCAGCTCACCACGGGGGGGGCCAAGCTACGAGCAGTACTTC. The encoded protein is CASSPRGGPSYEQYF.

The chain couples TRBV6-5 to TRBJ2-7; 10 bases align to TRBD2. Losses at the gene ends were 3 bases for V and 3 bases for J; bases not matched to a gene: 5. Germline CDR1 MNHEY, CDR2 SVGAGI. The length of the CDR3 is 15 residues. The CDR3 DNA is TGTGCCAGCAGTTATTGGGCTAGCGGGAGCTACGAGCAGTACTTC. It is translated as CASSYWASGSYEQYF.